The present T cell receptor (beta chain) was sequenced within a study of cytomegalovirus exposure and HLA in healthy donors (dated by TCRdb to about 2017). For the study in its entirety: According to an earlier analysis of around 600 of the donors, 150 million to 200 million T cells yielded 120 million or so unique TCR beta sequences and about 300 Gb of sequence data. On average, roughly 250,000 unique TCR beta nucleotide sequences were sequenced per donor among a few hundred genotyped donors of the cohort, with around 19% of those sequences being non-productive. High-throughput TCR immunosequencing, statistical association of individual TCRs with disease status, and machine learning were combined to predict cytomegalovirus infection status. Alongside the repertoire data, information on donor age, sex, ethnicity and CMV serostatus was compiled. The study profiled the T cell repertoires of under 850 subjects by immunosequencing and related them to cytomegalovirus serostatus. The genetic ancestry cluster associated with self-reported Caucasian donors included about 81% of the 398 genotyped donors. The study aimed to test whether signatures of past pathogen exposure could be identified by cataloging public T cell receptors. An early release that covered around 590 HLA-typed donors contained around 300 gigabases of sequencing data and tens of millions of unique TCR sequences. A later analysis re-examined previously published TCR beta repertoires from over 500 donors and added high-resolution HLA genotyping to investigate patterns of TCR occurrence. Besides the first cohort of approximately 670 subjects, a separate validation cohort made up of 90 to 150 different subjects was used. Typing coverage varied by locus: roughly 620-630 donors for A, B, C, DRB1 and DQB1; roughly 510 for DQA1; around 610 for DPA1; 400 to 480 for DPB1. Class I and class II HLA loci were covered by the typing at four-digit resolution. An earlier analysis of some 500 of the donors applied high-throughput TCR beta sequencing to assess whether each TCR beta V gene segment acted as functional or pseudogenic. Genome-wide SNP genotypes for about 65% of the 666 donors were used in a later genetic analysis, which treated that subset as a discovery cohort. Every discovery cohort repertoire had been produced on one sequencing platform. Rather than using new phenotypic data, the later analysis identified candidate immune exposures from TCR beta sequences and from how often those sequences occurred across donors. Roughly 5 DR-DQ haplotypes were handled as single units for association and clustering, since linkage in the cohort was strong.

This clone appeared once. Its antigen is not yet known. Base qualities are missing; no much larger clone stands one base away. Study-wide findings and limitations: Across donors, most TCR sequences were observed very rarely, whereas some public TCRs were present in many individuals. CMV serostatus was the only immune exposure information available for the cohort. According to the authors, the approach could potentially be generalized to other disease states and immunological phenotypes. Some IMGT-functional V segments, including TRBV6-2 and TRBV6-3, could not be distinguished by the 87-base-pair reads and were therefore excluded. Because some donors lacked HLA typing at each locus, the association tests relied only on the typed subset. Specific HLA alleles were associated with more than 15,000 TCR beta sequences at a false discovery rate of 0.05 in a later analysis. Because counts were too low, about 17 rarely observed V segments, including chromosome 9 orphons, were excluded from the earlier analysis of 587 of the donors. In a later analysis, HLA-associated TCR beta chains showed more clonal expansion and lower generation probabilities than non-associated chains that were equally common. An association between a missense DCLRE1C variant and V-gene and J-gene trimming of TCR beta chains was found in a later genetic analysis and replicated in an independent cohort. The classifier was reported to diagnose cytomegalovirus status with high specificity and sensitivity in both the original cohort and the validation cohort. Several of the top co-occurrence clusters appeared to be linked to parvovirus B19, influenza, CMV and Epstein-Barr virus, according to a later analysis. A further reported finding was that TCR beta sequences accurately predicted the HLA-A and HLA-B alleles for most subjects in the first cohort. This cohort had only TCR beta chains sequenced, and the lack of alpha or paired-chain data limited which features could be detected. In an earlier analysis of some 540 of the donors, most TCR beta V segments appeared in productive rearrangements about 90% or about 30% of the time, broadly matching IMGT annotations. A cluster of highly shared sequence variants was judged likely to be a technical artifact of the sequencing pipeline. Three of the identified cytomegalovirus-associated TCR beta chains were confirmed in vitro to be specific for cytomegalovirus antigens. When HLA alleles, especially DR and DQ, strongly co-occurred, attributing TCR associations to individual alleles was difficult. The presence/absence analyses assumed that sequencing depth was roughly uniform across donors, and that assumption may not be true. According to a later genetic analysis, donors in an Asian-associated ancestry cluster had fewer N-insertions in productive TCRs than the approximately 630-donor mean. In a later analysis, TCR association rates were found to vary across HLA loci, with the most associated TCRs seen for DRB1 alleles and the fewest for HLA-C alleles. A later analysis found that most CMV-associated TCR beta chains appeared HLA-restricted, with HLA associations seemingly driven largely by CMV exposure. Linkage disequilibrium might explain the correlated functional status among segregating V segments, but an unknown experimental factor could not be ruled out. The study listed 150 to 200 TCR beta chains as associated with cytomegalovirus.

The cohort was made up of approximately 670 healthy bone marrow donors. All cohort members were sampled while nominally healthy, although unrecorded immune exposures were likely present. The donor was CMV seronegative and belonged to the group of over 350 seronegative cohort members. Each donor provided a peripheral blood sample, and peripheral blood mononuclear cells were used for TCR beta sequencing. Genomic DNA was extracted from the blood cell samples with the Qiagen DNeasy Blood Extraction Kit. Libraries were constructed by the immunoSEQ multiplex PCR assay. For the multiplex PCR, a mixture combining 60 forward primers for TCR Vbeta segments and 13 reverse primers for TCR Jbeta segments was used. Amplification of the CDR3 region of rearranged TCR beta genes was performed with a multiplex PCR assay on genomic DNA. The amplified TCR beta libraries were sequenced on the Illumina HiSeq System as 87-base-pair reads. In the source study's methods: In a later analysis, 70 million to 95 million unique TCR beta chains were counted across the 500 to 850 repertoires, and roughly 11 million of these chains were shared by at least two donors. Raw reads were error-corrected and collapsed into unique sequences by a nearest-neighbor algorithm in which closely related sequences were merged to remove PCR and sequencing errors. Alignment of CDR3 sequences to IMGT reference sequences was used to assign V, D and J gene segments. For a sequence to be retained, a match of at least six nucleotides was required to both a V gene segment and a J gene segment. A rearrangement counted as productive if the CDR3 had no stop codons and remained in frame with V and J, and every other rearrangement counted as non-productive. CDR3 was defined by IMGT convention, running from the second conserved V-encoded cysteine to the conserved J-encoded phenylalanine. The earlier analysis of 500 to 650 of the donors excluded any sequence lacking an unambiguous match to a single V gene segment. In an earlier analysis of 587 of the donors, V segments were called functional above 56.7% productive rearrangements and were called segregating when the between-donor standard deviation exceeded 5%. A statistical classification framework was built to diagnose cytomegalovirus status from the catalog of TCR beta chain sequences. In a later analysis, V and J genes were assigned by comparing TCR nucleotide sequences against IMGT/GENE-DB human TR gene sequences. A later analysis assigned CDR3 sequences and most-parsimonious VDJ recombination scenarios with the TCRdist pipeline. In a later analysis, each TCR beta chain was defined by its CDR3 amino acid sequence together with its V-gene family, and reads lacking a unique V-gene family were excluded. In a later analysis, 500 to 700 highly shared, low-generation-probability nucleotide sequences were removed to address suspected cross-contamination and a sequencing artifact. For each public chain, a later analysis derived a clonal expansion index from normalized ranks of inferred template counts within each repertoire. In a later analysis, generation probabilities were computed with a VDJ recombination model fitted to out-of-frame rearrangements, and the resulting probabilities were checked against IGoR. In a later analysis, TCR-TCR, TCR-HLA and TCR-CMV co-occurrence was scored with hypergeometric tests, and a repertoire-size bias correction was applied to TCR pairs. In a later analysis, false discovery rates were estimated by permuting HLA or CMV assignments 20 times. A later analysis grouped co-occurring TCRs with DBSCAN, adding TCRdist sequence similarity when clustering within HLA-allele-positive subsets. Repertoires with fewer than 30,000 or more than 120,000 public chains, plus five repertoires with anomalous nucleotide sharing, were excluded from co-occurrence clustering. As stored in TCRdb, this immuneACCESS dataset retains in-frame rearrangements with V and J assigned. A fraction of the clones does not appear; measured against another copy, unresolved V genes explain less than half of the discrepancy, and the remainder lacks a known reason. D and trimming come from the DNA, and the V and J calls and clone size come from that table. Present in this sample are about 130,000 clones, 79% of which were seen just once. The ten biggest clones cover 1.5% to 2.5% of the sample.

Reading the germline V gene (reference sequence) gives CDR1 SGHNT and CDR2 YYREEE. The CDR3 contains 15 residues, cysteine and phenylalanine counted. Solely the CDR3 DNA is kept, with 45 bases framed from the first base. V is pruned by 3 bases and J by 4 bases, leaving 9 bases of the junction without a gene match. The source material was PBMCs. The source is a young man in good health and CMV-seronegative. This receptor chain uses TRBV5-4 and TRBJ1-2; 7 bases in the middle match TRBD1. The CDR3 amino acid sequence is: CASSSPGGPAYGYTF. The nucleotide sequence reads as follows: TGTGCCAGCAGCTCCCCAGGGGGGCCTGCCTATGGCTACACCTTC.